The 10 T cell receptor beta chains below were found in one sample sequenced in a study of siplizumab effects on memory and regulatory T cells (dated by TCRdb to between 2019 and 2020). Receptor libraries were prepared by the immunoSEQ multiplex PCR assay. What TCRdb holds here is the immuneACCESS table cut down to in-frame rearrangements. Part of the clones is not present; checked against another copy, under half of the missing clones reflect an unresolved V gene, and the others are unexplained. The sample has about 100,000 clones on record, 90% to 95% of them singletons. The biggest ten clones account for about 1.5% of the sample. Material for sequencing was non-Treg CD4+ T cells sorted from blood. The cell subset or site label corresponds to: FACS-sorted unstimulated CD4+ non-regulatory T cells. Receptor source: a human donor in good health.

V and J are TRBV29-1 and TRBJ2-1, with 8 bases lining up with TRBD2. V gave up 6 bases and J gave up 9 bases; unmatched junction bases: 19. This CDR3 region has 16 residues. Germline CDR1 SQVTM, CDR2 ANQGSEA. The CDR3 sequence: CSVMTSLAGRHSEQFF. DNA of the CDR3: TGCAGCGTAATGACCTCTCTAGCGGGTCGCCATAGTGAGCAGTTCTTC.

The genes are TRBV28 and TRBJ1-2; D is ambiguous. Germline V lookup: CDR1 MDHEN, CDR2 SYDVKM. This CDR3 contains 12 residues. V lost 3 bases and J lost 8, with 10 bases in between. The CDR3 DNA follows: TGTGCCAGCAGTTTGTTGGGGTACGGCTACACCTTC. Residues: CASSLLGYGYTF.

The chain is built from TRBV18 and TRBJ1-2; D possibly corresponds to TRBD1 (6 bases). V was cut by 6 bases and J by 5 bases, with 19 bases left in between. Per germline, CDR1 KGHSH and CDR2 LQKENI. This CDR3 region has 15 residues. CDR3 bases: TGTGCCAGCTCCCTTCCTCAGACAGGCTCTTATGGCTACACCTTC. Encoded protein: CASSLPQTGSYGYTF.

The chain has TRBV29-1 and TRBJ1-4; a possible D gene is TRBD1 (5 bases). The CDR3 is 13 amino acids. V was trimmed by 3 bases and J by 4 bases, leaving 9 bases between them. Looked up from germline, CDR1 is SQVTM and CDR2 is ANQGSEA. The CDR3 coding sequence is TGCAGCGTTGAGCGGGACGGTAATGAAAAACTGTTTTTT. Protein product: CSVERDGNEKLFF.

This chain connects TRBV28 to TRBJ1-6; possible D gene TRBD1, 5 bases. CDR1 and CDR2 from the germline V gene are MDHEN and SYDVKM. This CDR3 region has 15 residues. Between the trimmed V and J ends, which lost 5 bases and 12 bases, there was a span of 20 bases. The CDR3 is CASSTPATGWGPLHF. In nucleotides, the CDR3 is TGTGCCAGCAGTACCCCGGCTACAGGATGGGGACCCCTCCACTTT.

The V gene is TRBV7-8, the J gene TRBJ1-1; no clear D. Trimming left V 0 bases short and J 3 bases short, with 11 bases between. The CDR3 has 15 amino acids. Germline V gene sequence: CDR1 SGHVS, CDR2 FQNEAQ. The CDR3 region has the DNA TGTGCCAGCAGCTTAGCTCTCTTGAGGGACACTGAAGCTTTCTTT. It yields the protein CASSLALLRDTEAFF.

Concerning this clone: Other DNA variants within this sample encode the same CDR3. This chain joins TRBV19 and TRBJ1-1; 7 nucleotides line up with TRBD1. The germline CDR1 and CDR2 sequences are LNHDA and SQIVND (reference sequence). This CDR3 has 15 amino acids. The V segment lost 2 bases and the J segment 2 bases; nucleotides outside the gene matches: 5. The CDR3 here is CASSISGTANTEAFF. The CDR3 DNA reads TGTGCCAGTAGTATATCCGGGACAGCAAACACTGAAGCTTTCTTT.

This chain joins TRBV6-5 and TRBJ1-2; 7 bases align to TRBD1. This CDR3 contains 15 residues. Germline CDR1 MNHEY, CDR2 SVGAGI. Unmatched junction bases numbered 10, after V lost 8 bases and J lost 1 base. The CDR3 nucleotides are TGTGCCAGCGGAAGGGGTGACAGGGTTAACTATGGCTACACCTTC. As protein: CASGRGDRVNYGYTF.

The genes are TRBV4-1 and TRBJ2-5, with D hard to call. CDR3 size: 16 residues. The V end was cut by 0 bases, the J end by 0 bases, with 11 bases between. The germline V gene has CDR1 MGHRA and CDR2 YSYEKL. The DNA of the CDR3 is TGCGCCAGCAGCCAAGAGGCAGCTAAGTACCAAGAGACCCAGTACTTC. Its translation is CASSQEAAKYQETQYF.

The chain joins TRBV4-1 to TRBJ2-5; either TRBD1 or TRBD2 may supply D (6 bases each). CDR1 is MGHRA, CDR2 YSYEKL, per germline. The CDR3 consists of 15 residues. Trimming stripped 4 bases from V and 4 bases from J, with 16 bases between. The CDR3 region is CASSRGDIFVETQYF. CDR3 DNA: TGCGCCAGCAGCCGGGGGGACATTTTCGTAGAGACCCAGTACTTC.